This T cell receptor (beta chain) came from a study of control samples from healthy donors and cancer patients. Profiling relied on immunoSEQ multiplex PCR, and the TCRdb table lists in-frame clones only, not all of them. The sample has approximately 170,000 clones; roughly 90% are singletons. This CDR3 is built from 14 residues. Trimming cost V 6 bases and J 4 bases, with 15 bases left between them. Germline assignment: CDR1 MDHEN and CDR2 SYDVKM. Sequences were obtained from blood. This clonotype was obtained from a woman in her 30s in good health. V gene TRBV28 combines with J gene TRBJ1-1; possibly TRBD1 for D (5 bases). The CDR3 DNA reads as TGTGCCAGCAGGGACACCCTTCGGGGCACTGAAGCTTTCTTT. Its protein product is CASRDTLRGTEAFF.